The present T cell receptor (beta chain) was sequenced within a study of radiation and T cells in renal cell carcinoma. About the research overall: Nephrectomy followed 15 Gy stereotactic body radiation by 4 weeks.

Study-level points and caveats: No pretreatment tumor biopsies were available for baseline clonotypes. In blood, top tumor clones expanded by 2 weeks, shrinking by 4.

The time point denotes: baseline pretreatment blood. Treatment denoted: 15 Gy SBRT to primary tumor, nephrectomy 4 weeks later. Blood was sampled at baseline, 2 weeks and 4 weeks after SBRT. Repertoires were generated with immunoSEQ multiplex PCR, while TCRdb's copy carries only in-frame clones and drops some. Among about 130,000 clones, over 75% were seen once, and the ten largest hold approximately 12%. With regard to this clone: Its antigen remains unknown.

This CDR3 region has 11 residues. V was clipped by 4 bases and J by 4 bases, with 4 bases between them. Germline loops: CDR1 MNHNY, CDR2 SVGAGI (reference sequence). This TCR came from a woman aged 45 to 65 with renal cell carcinoma. The chain carries TRBV6-6 and TRBJ2-5; D is unclear. The source was blood, collected from a patient whose treatment included radiotherapy and nephrectomy. This CDR3 reads CASSSVETQYF. In nucleotides, the CDR3 is TGTGCCAGCAGTTCGGTAGAGACCCAGTACTTC.